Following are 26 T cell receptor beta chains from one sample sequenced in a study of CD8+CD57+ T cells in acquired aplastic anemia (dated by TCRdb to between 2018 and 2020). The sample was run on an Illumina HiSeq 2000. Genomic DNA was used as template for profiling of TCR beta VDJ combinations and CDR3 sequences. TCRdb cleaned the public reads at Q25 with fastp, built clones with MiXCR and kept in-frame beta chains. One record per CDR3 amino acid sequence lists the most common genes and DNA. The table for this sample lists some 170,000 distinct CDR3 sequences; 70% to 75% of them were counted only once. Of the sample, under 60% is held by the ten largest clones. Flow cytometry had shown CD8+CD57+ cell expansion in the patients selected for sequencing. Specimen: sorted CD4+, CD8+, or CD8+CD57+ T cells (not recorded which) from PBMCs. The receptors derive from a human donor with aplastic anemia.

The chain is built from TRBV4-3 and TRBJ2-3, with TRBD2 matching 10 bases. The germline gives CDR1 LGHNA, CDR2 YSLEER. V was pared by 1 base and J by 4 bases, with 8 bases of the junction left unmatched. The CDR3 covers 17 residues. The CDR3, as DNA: TGCGCCAGCAGCCAAGGCTCTAGCGGGGGTTGGTCAGATACGCAGTATTTT. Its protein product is CASSQGSSGGWSDTQYF.

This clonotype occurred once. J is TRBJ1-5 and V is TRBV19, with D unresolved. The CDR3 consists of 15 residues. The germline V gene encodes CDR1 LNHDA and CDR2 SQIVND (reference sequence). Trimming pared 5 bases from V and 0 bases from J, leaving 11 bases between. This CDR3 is CASSSTATSNQPQHF. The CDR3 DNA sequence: TGTGCCAGTAGTTCTACGGCGACTAGCAATCAGCCCCAGCATTTT.

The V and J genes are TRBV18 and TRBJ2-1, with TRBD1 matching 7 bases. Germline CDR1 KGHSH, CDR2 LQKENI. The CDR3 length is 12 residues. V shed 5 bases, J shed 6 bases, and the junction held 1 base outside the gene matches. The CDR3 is CASSRDSNEQFF. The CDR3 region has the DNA TGTGCCAGCTCAAGGGACAGCAATGAGCAGTTCTTC.

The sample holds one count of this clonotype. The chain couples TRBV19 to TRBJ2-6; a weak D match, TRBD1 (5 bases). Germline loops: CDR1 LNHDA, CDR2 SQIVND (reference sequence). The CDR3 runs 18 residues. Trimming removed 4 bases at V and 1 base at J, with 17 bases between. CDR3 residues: CASSRLGQGASGANVLTF. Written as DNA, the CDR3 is TGTGCCAGTAGTAGACTGGGGCAGGGTGCGTCTGGGGCCAACGTCCTGACTTTC.

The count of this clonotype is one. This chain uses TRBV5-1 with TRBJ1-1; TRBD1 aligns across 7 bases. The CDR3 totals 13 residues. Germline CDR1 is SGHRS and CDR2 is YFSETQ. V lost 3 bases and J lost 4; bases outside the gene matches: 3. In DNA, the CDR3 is TGCGCCAGCAGCTCGACAGGGCTCACTGAAGCTTTCTTT. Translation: CASSSTGLTEAFF.

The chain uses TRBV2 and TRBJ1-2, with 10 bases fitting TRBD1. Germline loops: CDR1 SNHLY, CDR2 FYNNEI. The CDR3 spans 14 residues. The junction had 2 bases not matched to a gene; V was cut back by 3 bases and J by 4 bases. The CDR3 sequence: CASSEGTGVYGYTF. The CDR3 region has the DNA TGTGCCAGCAGTGAGGGGACAGGGGTCTATGGCTACACCTTC.

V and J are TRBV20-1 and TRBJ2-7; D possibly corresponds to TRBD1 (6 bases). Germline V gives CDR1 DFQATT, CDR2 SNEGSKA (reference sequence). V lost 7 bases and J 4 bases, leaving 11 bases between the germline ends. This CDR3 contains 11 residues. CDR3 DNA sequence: TGCAGTGGAGGGGGAAGGTACGAGCAGTACTTC. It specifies CSGGGRYEQYF.

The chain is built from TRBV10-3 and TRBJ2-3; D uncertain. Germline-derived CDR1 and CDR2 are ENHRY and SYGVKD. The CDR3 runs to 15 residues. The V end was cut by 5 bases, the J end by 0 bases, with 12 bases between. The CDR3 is CAISSATESTDTQYF. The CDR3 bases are TGTGCCATCAGTTCGGCGACCGAAAGCACAGATACGCAGTATTTT.

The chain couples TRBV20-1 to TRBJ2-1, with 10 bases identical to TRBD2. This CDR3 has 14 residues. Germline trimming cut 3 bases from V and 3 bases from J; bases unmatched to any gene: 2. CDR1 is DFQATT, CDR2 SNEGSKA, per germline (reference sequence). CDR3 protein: CSARGTSDYNEQFF. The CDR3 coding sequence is TGCAGTGCTAGGGGGACTAGCGACTACAATGAGCAGTTCTTC.

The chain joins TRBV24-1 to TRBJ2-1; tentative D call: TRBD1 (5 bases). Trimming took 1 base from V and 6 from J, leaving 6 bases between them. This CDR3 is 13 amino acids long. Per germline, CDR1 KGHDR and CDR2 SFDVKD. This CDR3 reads CATSDFRGNEQFF. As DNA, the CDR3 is TGTGCCACCAGTGATTTTAGGGGCAATGAGCAGTTCTTC.

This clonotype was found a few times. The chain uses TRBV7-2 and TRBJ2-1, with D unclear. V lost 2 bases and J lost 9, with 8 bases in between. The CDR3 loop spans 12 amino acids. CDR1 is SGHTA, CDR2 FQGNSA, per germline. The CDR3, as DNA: TGTGCCAGCAGCTTATTGCGTTTTGAGCAGTTCTTC. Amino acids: CASSLLRFEQFF. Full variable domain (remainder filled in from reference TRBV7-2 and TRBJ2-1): GAGVSQSPSNKVTEKGKDVELRCDPISGHTALYWYRQSLGQGLEFLIYFQGNSAPDKSGLPSDRFSAERTGGSVSTLTIQRTQQEDSAVYLCASSLLRFEQFFGPGTRLTVL.

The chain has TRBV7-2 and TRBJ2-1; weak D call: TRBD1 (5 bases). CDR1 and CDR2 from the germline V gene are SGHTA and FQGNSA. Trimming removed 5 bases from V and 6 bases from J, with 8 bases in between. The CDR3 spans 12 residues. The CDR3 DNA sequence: TGTGCCAGCAGCCCCCAGGGCAATGAGCAGTTCTTC. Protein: CASSPQGNEQFF. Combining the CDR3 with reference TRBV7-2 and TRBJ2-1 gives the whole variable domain GAGVSQSPSNKVTEKGKDVELRCDPISGHTALYWYRQSLGQGLEFLIYFQGNSAPDKSGLPSDRFSAERTGGSVSTLTIQRTQQEDSAVYLCASSPQGNEQFFGPGTRLTVL.

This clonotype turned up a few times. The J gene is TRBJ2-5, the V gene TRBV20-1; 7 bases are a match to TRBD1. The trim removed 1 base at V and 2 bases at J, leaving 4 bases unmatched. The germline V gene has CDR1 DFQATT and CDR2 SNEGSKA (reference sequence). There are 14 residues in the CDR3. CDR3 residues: CSARVRGPQETQYF. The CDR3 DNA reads TGCAGTGCTAGAGTTAGGGGGCCACAAGAGACCCAGTACTTC.

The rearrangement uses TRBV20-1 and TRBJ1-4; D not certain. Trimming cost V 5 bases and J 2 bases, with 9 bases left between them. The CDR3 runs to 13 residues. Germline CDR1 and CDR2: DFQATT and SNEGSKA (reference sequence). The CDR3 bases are TGCAGTGCTTCGGGAGTGACTAATGAAAAACTGTTTTTT. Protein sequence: CSASGVTNEKLFF.

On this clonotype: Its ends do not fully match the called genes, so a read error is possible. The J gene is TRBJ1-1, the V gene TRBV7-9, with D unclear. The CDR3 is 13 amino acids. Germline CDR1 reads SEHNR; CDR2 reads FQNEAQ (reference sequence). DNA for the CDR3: TGTGCTAGCAGCTTTAGCTTAGACACTGAAGCTTTCTTT. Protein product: CASSFSLDTEAFF. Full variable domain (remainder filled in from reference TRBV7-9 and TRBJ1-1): DTGVSQNPRHKITKRGQNVTFRCDPISEHNRLYWYRQTLGQGPEFLTYFQNEAQLEKSRLLSDRFSAERPKGSFSTLEIQRTEQGDSAMYLCASSFSLDTEAFFGQGTRLTVV.

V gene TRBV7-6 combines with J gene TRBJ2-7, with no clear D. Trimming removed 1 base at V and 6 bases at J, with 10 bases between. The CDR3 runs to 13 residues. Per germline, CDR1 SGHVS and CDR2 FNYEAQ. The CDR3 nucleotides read TGTGCCAGCAGCTTAGAGTTGACCGGCGAGCAGTACTTC. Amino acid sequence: CASSLELTGEQYF.

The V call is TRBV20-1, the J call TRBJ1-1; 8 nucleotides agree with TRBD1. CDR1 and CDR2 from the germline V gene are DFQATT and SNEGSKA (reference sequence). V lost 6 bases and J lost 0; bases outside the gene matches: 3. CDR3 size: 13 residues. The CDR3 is CSANRGMNTEAFF. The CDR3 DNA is TGCAGTGCGAACAGGGGGATGAACACTGAAGCTTTCTTT.

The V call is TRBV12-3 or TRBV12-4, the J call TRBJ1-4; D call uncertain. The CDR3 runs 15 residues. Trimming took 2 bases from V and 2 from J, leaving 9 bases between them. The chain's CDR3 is CASSLRVLTNEKLFF. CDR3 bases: TGTGCCAGCAGTTTAAGGGTTTTGACTAATGAAAAACTGTTTTTT.

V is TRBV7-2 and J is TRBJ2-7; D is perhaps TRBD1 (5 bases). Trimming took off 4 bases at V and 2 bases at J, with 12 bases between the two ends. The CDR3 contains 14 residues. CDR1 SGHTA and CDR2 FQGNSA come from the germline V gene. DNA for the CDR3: TGTGCCAGCAGCTCGAGACAGAGAGCCTACGAGCAGTACTTC. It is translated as CASSSRQRAYEQYF.

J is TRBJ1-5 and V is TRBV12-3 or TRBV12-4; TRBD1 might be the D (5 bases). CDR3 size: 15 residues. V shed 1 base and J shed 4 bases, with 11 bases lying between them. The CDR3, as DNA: TGTGCCAGCAGTTTAGTAGGGGCCCTAAATCAGCCCCAGCATTTT. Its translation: CASSLVGALNQPQHF.

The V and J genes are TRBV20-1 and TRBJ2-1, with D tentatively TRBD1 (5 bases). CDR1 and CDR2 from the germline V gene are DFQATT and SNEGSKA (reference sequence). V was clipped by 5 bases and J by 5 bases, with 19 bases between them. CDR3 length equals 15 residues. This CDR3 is CSADRQLSYHNEQFF. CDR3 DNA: TGCAGTGCTGACCGACAGTTGTCATACCACAATGAGCAGTTCTTC.

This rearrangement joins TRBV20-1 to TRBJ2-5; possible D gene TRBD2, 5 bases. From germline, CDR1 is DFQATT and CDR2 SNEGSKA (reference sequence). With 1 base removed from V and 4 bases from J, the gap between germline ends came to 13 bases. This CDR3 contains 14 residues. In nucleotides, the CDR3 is TGCAGTGCTAGAGGCCTCGGGGTGGGAGAGACCCAGTACTTC. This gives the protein CSARGLGVGETQYF.

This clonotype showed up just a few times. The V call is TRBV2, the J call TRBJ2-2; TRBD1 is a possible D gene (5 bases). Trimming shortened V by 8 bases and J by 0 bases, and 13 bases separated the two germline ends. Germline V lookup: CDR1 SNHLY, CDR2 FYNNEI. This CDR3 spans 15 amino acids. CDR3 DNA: TGTGCCAGCCTACCAGGGCTAACGAACACCGGGGAGCTGTTTTTT. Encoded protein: CASLPGLTNTGELFF. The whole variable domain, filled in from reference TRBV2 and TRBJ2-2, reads EPEVTQTPSHQVTQMGQEVILRCVPISNHLYFYWYRQILGQKVEFLVSFYNNEISEKSEIFDDQFSVERPDGSNFTLKIRSTKLEDSAMYFCASLPGLTNTGELFFGEGSRLTVL.

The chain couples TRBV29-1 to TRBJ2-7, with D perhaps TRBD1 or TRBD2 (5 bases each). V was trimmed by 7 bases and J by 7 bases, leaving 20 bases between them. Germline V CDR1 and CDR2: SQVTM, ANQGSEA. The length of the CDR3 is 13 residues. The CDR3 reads CSGLGTQGGEQYF. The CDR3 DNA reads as TGCAGCGGCCTCGGGACGCAGGGCGGGGAGCAGTACTTC.

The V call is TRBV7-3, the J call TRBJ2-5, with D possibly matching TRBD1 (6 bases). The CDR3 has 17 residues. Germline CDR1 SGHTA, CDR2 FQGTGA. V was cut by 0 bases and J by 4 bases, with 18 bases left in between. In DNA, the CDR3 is TGTGCCAGCAGCTTAACGGGGCGACAGGCCAAAATAGAGACCCAGTACTTC. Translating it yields CASSLTGRQAKIETQYF.

For the CDR3, the DNA is TGTGCCAGCAGCGGCAGGGGGCCCGGGGAGCTGTTTTTT. This codes for CASSGRGPGELFF. The chain couples TRBV9 to TRBJ2-2, with TRBD1 matching 8 bases. CDR1 is SGDLS and CDR2 is YYNGEE in the germline V gene. The CDR3 is 13 residues long. V trimming: 3 bases; J trimming: 6 bases; junction bases outside the gene matches: 1.